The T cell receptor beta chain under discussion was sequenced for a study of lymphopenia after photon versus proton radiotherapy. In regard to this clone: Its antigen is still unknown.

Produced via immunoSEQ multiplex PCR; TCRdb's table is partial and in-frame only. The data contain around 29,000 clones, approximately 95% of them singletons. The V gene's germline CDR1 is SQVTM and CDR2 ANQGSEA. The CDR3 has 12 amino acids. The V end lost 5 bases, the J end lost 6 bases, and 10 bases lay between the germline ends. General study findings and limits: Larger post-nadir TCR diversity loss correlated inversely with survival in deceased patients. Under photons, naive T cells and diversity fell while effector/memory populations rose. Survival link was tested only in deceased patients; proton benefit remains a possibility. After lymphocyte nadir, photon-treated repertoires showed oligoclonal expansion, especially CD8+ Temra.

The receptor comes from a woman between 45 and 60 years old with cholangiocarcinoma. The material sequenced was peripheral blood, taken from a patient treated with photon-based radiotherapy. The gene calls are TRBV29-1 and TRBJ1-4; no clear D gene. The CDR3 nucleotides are TGCAGCGTTTCGAGGGCGGATGAAAAACTGTTTTTT. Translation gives CSVSRADEKLFF.